The sequence of this TCR beta chain was determined in a study of neurological immune-mediated disorders. Study results and limitations: Across subjects, expanded clones had no CDR3 amino acid sequences in common, pointing to private repertoires in all groups.

Concerning this clonotype: As yet, its antigen is unknown.

Noted time point: longitudinal time-point 1 (baseline). Synthesis of cDNA was accomplished via 5'RACE employing 10-nucleotide random UMIs. TCRdb itself ran the 5' RACE reads through MiXCR, one entry per CDR3 protein. Found here are tens of thousands of distinct CDR3 sequences, roughly an eighth of them singletons; the top ten hold around 4.6%. Trimming cost V 1 base and J 0 bases, with 7 bases left between them. The CDR3 is 15 amino acids. Germline values: CDR1 SGHRS, CDR2 YFSETQ. Sequencing was done on a sample of PBMCs. The receptor comes from a female donor with HTLV-1-associated myelopathy (HAM/TSP). V is TRBV5-1 and J is TRBJ1-4, with unresolved D. The CDR3: CASSLCGATNEKLFF. The CDR3 DNA is TGCGCCAGCAGCTTGTGTGGGGCAACTAATGAAAAACTGTTTTTT.